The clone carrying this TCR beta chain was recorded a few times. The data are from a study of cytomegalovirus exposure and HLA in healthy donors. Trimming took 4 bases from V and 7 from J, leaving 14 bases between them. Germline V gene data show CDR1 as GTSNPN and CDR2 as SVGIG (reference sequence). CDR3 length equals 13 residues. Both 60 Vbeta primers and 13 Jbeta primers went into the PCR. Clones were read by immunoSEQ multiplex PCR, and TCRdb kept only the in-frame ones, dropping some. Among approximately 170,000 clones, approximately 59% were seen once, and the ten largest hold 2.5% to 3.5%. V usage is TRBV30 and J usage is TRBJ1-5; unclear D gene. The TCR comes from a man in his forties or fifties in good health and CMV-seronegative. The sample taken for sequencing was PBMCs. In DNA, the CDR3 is TGTGCCTGGACGAGCTCCAGCGGCCAGCCCCAGCATTTT. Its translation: CAWTSSSGQPQHF.